This entry lists 17 T cell receptor beta chains sequenced from one sample in a study of Ad26.COV2.S vaccination and SARS-CoV-2 variants. Treatment indicated: 19 received Ad26.COV2.S at low or high dose, single or two shots; roughly five received placebo; per-sample allocation not given. At day 63 after the first vaccine or placebo injection, samples were drawn. The repertoire was sequenced with immunoSEQ multiplex PCR; TCRdb's copy has only in-frame clones and lacks some. The top ten clones hold about 10% of a sample with around 340,000 clones, 86% of them seen once. The sample was peripheral blood, taken in a trial of Ad26.COV2.S vaccine versus placebo. These receptors originate from a person between 18 and 65 years old who received the Ad26.COV2.S COVID-19 vaccine or a placebo.

This clone is a singleton in its sample. This chain uses TRBV10-3 with TRBJ2-2, with 8 bases that match TRBD2. The V and J ends lost 3 bases and 5 bases, in that order; junction bases with no gene match: 11. Germline CDR1 ENHRY, CDR2 SYGVKD. The CDR3 spans 17 residues. In DNA, the CDR3 is TGTGCCATCAGTGAACCCCCGGGGGGGCGCGTAACCGGGGAGCTGTTTTTT. Protein product: CAISEPPGGRVTGELFF.

This sequence joins TRBV12-3 or TRBV12-4 and TRBJ1-3; D is perhaps TRBD1 (5 bases). The length of the CDR3 is 13 residues. V dropped 4 bases and J dropped 9 bases, with 13 bases sitting between them. The CDR3 bases are TGTGCCAGCAGTTACCCCGACAGTTTCACCATATATTTT. Translated: CASSYPDSFTIYF.

This rearrangement joins TRBV6-5 to TRBJ2-5, with TRBD2 matching 8 bases. The V gene end was trimmed by 7 bases and the J gene end by 4 bases; junction bases not matched to a gene: 2. The CDR3 sequence is 12 residues long. Germline CDR1 MNHEY, CDR2 SVGAGI. The CDR3 protein is CASKAGVETQYF. The CDR3 DNA is TGTGCCAGCAAAGCGGGGGTAGAGACCCAGTACTTC.

Here the CDR3 reads CASSELGGPNQPQHF. For the CDR3, the DNA is TGTGCCAGCAGTGAATTGGGGGGCCCCAATCAGCCCCAGCATTTT. This chain connects TRBV2 to TRBJ1-5; a possible D gene is TRBD1 (6 bases). V was cut by 2 bases and J by 3 bases, with 11 bases left in between. The germline gives CDR1 SNHLY, CDR2 FYNNEI. The length of the CDR3 is 15 residues. Full variable domain (missing parts from reference TRBV2 and TRBJ1-5): EPEVTQTPSHQVTQMGQEVILRCVPISNHLYFYWYRQILGQKVEFLVSFYNNEISEKSEIFDDQFSVERPDGSNFTLKIRSTKLEDSAMYFCASSELGGPNQPQHFGDGTRLSIL.

The J gene is TRBJ2-1, the V gene TRBV7-8; 15 nucleotides agree with TRBD2. The CDR3 runs to 16 residues. Losses at the gene ends were 5 bases for V and 9 bases for J; bases not matched to a gene: 8. Germline assignment: CDR1 SGHVS and CDR2 FQNEAQ. As DNA, the CDR3 is TGTGCCAGCAGCCCTAGGGGGACTAGCGGGGGGTTTGAGCAGTTCTTC. Its protein product is CASSPRGTSGGFEQFF.

The rearrangement uses TRBV11-1 and TRBJ2-5, with TRBD2 matching 8 bases. There are 16 residues in the CDR3. The V and J ends lost 1 base and 4 bases, in that order; junction bases with no gene match: 8. Germline values: CDR1 SGHAT, CDR2 FQDESV (reference sequence). The CDR3 spells CASSLVGSGVSETQYF. The CDR3 bases are TGTGCCAGCAGCTTAGTTGGTAGCGGGGTTTCAGAGACCCAGTACTTC.

V usage is TRBV18 and J usage is TRBJ1-2; perhaps TRBD1 as D (6 bases). With 2 bases removed from V and 3 bases from J, the gap between germline ends came to 7 bases. This CDR3 is built from 13 residues. The V gene's germline CDR1 is KGHSH and CDR2 LQKENI. The CDR3 DNA follows: TGTGCCAGCTCACCAAGGACAGACTATGGCTACACCTTC. This codes for CASSPRTDYGYTF.

The chain couples TRBV9 to TRBJ2-5, with D perhaps matching TRBD1 (5 bases). The V and J ends lost 0 bases and 3 bases respectively, with 9 bases between them. This CDR3 region has 14 residues. CDR1 SGDLS and CDR2 YYNGEE come from the germline V gene. The CDR3 region has the DNA TGTGCCAGCAGCGTAGGGGGCGGTGAAGAGACCCAGTACTTC. This gives the protein CASSVGGGEETQYF.

The chain joins TRBV28 to TRBJ1-2, with 10 bases identical to TRBD1. The CDR3 is made up of 14 amino acids. CDR1 and CDR2 from the germline V gene are MDHEN and SYDVKM. V gave up 4 bases and J gave up 8 bases; unmatched junction bases: 7. As DNA, the CDR3 is TGTGCCAGCAGTTACGGGACAGGGGATCTCGGCTACACCTTC. This sequence encodes CASSYGTGDLGYTF.

V is TRBV18 and J is TRBJ1-6, with 9 bases lining up with TRBD1. Trimming removed 8 bases from V and 14 bases from J; junction bases left unmatched: 10. The germline V gene has CDR1 KGHSH and CDR2 LQKENI. CDR3 length: 13 amino acids. The CDR3 loop reads CASRQGQGTSLHF. CDR3 coding DNA: TGTGCCAGCCGCCAGGGACAGGGAACATCCCTCCACTTT.

This clone was counted at least ten times. J is TRBJ2-7 and V is TRBV4-3, with D tentatively TRBD2 (5 bases). Germline V gene sequence: CDR1 LGHNA, CDR2 YSLEER. The V end lost 0 bases, the J end lost 2 bases, and 8 bases lay between the germline ends. The CDR3 covers 14 residues. The CDR3 nucleotides read TGCGCCAGCAGCCAAGACGGAGGTCCCTACGAGCAGTACTTC. Protein: CASSQDGGPYEQYF.

This chain joins TRBV7-2 and TRBJ1-1; D remains unclear. Germline V gene sequence: CDR1 SGHTA, CDR2 FQGNSA. This CDR3 spans 14 amino acids. Trimming cost V 5 bases and J 2 bases, with 12 bases left between them. CDR3 region: CASSPTLTNTEAFF. The DNA for the CDR3 is TGTGCCAGCAGCCCCACCCTGACAAACACTGAAGCTTTCTTT. Combining the CDR3 with reference TRBV7-2 and TRBJ1-1 gives the whole variable domain GAGVSQSPSNKVTEKGKDVELRCDPISGHTALYWYRQSLGQGLEFLIYFQGNSAPDKSGLPSDRFSAERTGGSVSTLTIQRTQQEDSAVYLCASSPTLTNTEAFFGQGTRLTVV.

This chain links TRBV7-2 with TRBJ2-3; D remains ambiguous. The V gene lost 5 bases and the J gene lost 4 bases, with 7 bases spanning the gap. This CDR3 has 12 residues. Germline lookup yields CDR1 SGHTA and CDR2 FQGNSA. The CDR3 loop is CASSPTADTQYF. CDR3 coding DNA: TGTGCCAGCAGCCCAACAGCAGATACGCAGTATTTT.

V is TRBV21-1 and J is TRBJ2-1; whether TRBD2, the table's D call, matches the DNA was not checked. TRBV21-1 is an annotated pseudogene. CDR3 size: 18 residues. CDR3 sequence (DNA): TGTGCCAGCAGCGTCCGACTAGCGGGGGGGAGCTCCTACAATGAGCAGTTCTTC. As protein: CASSVRLAGGSSYNEQFF.

This clone has more than one count but fewer than ten. At one end the junction does not follow the germline gene, possibly because of a read error. The chain is built from TRBV6-2 or TRBV6-3 and TRBJ2-3, with TRBD2 identical over 7 bases. The CDR3 spans 16 residues. Per the germline V gene, CDR1 is MNHEY and CDR2 is SVGEGT. The CDR3 sequence: CASSSPRGEGTDTQYF. The CDR3 region has the DNA TGTGCCAGCAGTTCCCCCCGAGGGGAGGGCACGGATACGCAGTATTTT.

CDR3 loop: CASSRDTRDDYEQYF. DNA of the CDR3: TGTGCCAGCAGCAGGGATACAAGGGATGACTACGAGCAGTACTTC. The V and J genes are TRBV21-1 and TRBJ2-7. TRBV21-1 is termed a pseudogene. CDR3 length equals 15 residues.

The chain has TRBV19 and TRBJ2-2, with 10 bases matching TRBD2. CDR1 is LNHDA and CDR2 is SQIVND in the germline V gene (reference sequence). The CDR3 has 16 amino acids. J lost 1 base, V lost 5 bases, and 4 bases had no gene match. The CDR3: CASSPASGGNTGELFF. The CDR3 nucleotides are TGTGCCAGTAGTCCAGCTAGCGGGGGGAACACCGGGGAGCTGTTTTTT.